These 26 T cell receptor beta chains originate from one sample sequenced in a study of T-cell reconstitution after alpha-beta-depleted transplantation in children. A TCRbeta library incorporating unique molecular identifiers was prepared. TCRdb processed the PCR reads anew with MiXCR; each CDR3 protein has one entry. The table has 400,000 to 550,000 distinct CDR3 sequences, more than 9% seen once. The source was PBMCs, collected before TCRalphabeta/CD19-depleted stem cell transplant. All receptors come from a child aged 2-15 years with inherited bone marrow failure, due to receive a stem cell transplant.

This clonotype was counted only a few times. The J gene is TRBJ2-1, the V gene TRBV7-8; 9 bases match TRBD1. The CDR3 is 15 amino acids. Germline trimming cut 6 bases from V and 2 bases from J; bases unmatched to any gene: 5. Germline V lookup: CDR1 SGHVS, CDR2 FQNEAQ. The CDR3 reads CASRDRGTAYNEQFF. The CDR3 bases are TGTGCCAGCAGGGACAGGGGCACTGCCTACAATGAGCAGTTCTTC.

The genes are TRBV3-1 and TRBJ2-2; possible D gene TRBD2, 6 bases. The ends were cut back, 1 base at V and 6 bases at J, with 12 bases in the middle. The CDR3 contains 15 residues. CDR1 LGHDT and CDR2 YNNKEL come from the germline V gene (reference sequence). The CDR3 spells CASSQVTSSPGELFF. The CDR3 region has the DNA TGTGCCAGCAGCCAAGTTACTAGCTCACCCGGGGAGCTGTTTTTT.

This clonotype was counted between two and nine times. The chain has TRBV5-1 and TRBJ2-5; a possible D gene is TRBD1 (5 bases). CDR1 and CDR2 from the germline V gene are SGHRS and YFSETQ. This CDR3 is 14 amino acids long. Trimming stripped 3 bases from V and 5 bases from J, with 14 bases between. CDR3 nucleotide sequence: TGCGCCAGCAGCTGGCAGGGTCTGGTGGAGACCCAGTACTTC. Translated: CASSWQGLVETQYF. Filled out from reference TRBV5-1 and TRBJ2-5, the complete variable domain reads KAGVTQTPRYLIKTRGQQVTLSCSPISGHRSVSWYQQTPGQGLQFLFEYFSETQRNKGNFPGRFSGRQFSNSRSEMNVSTLELGDSALYLCASSWQGLVETQYFGPGTRLLVL.

The chain employs TRBV4-2 and TRBJ2-1; possible D gene TRBD2, 5 bases. Trimming shortened V by 0 bases and J by 7 bases, and 13 bases separated the two germline ends. The CDR3 consists of 15 residues. The germline V gene encodes CDR1 LGHNA and CDR2 YNFKEQ. CDR3 DNA sequence: TGTGCCAGCAGCCAAGATCTAGCCGGGCTGAATGAGCAGTTCTTC. It codes for CASSQDLAGLNEQFF.

The gene calls are TRBV6-1 and TRBJ1-1; 7 bases fit TRBD1. The CDR3 totals 14 residues. Trimming took 5 bases from V and 5 from J; bases not matched to a gene: 8. Per germline, CDR1 MNHNS and CDR2 SASEGT. CDR3 protein: CASSPPGGGTEAFF. The CDR3 nucleotides read TGTGCCAGCAGTCCCCCAGGGGGAGGGACTGAAGCTTTCTTT.

In this sample, this clonotype turned up many times. This chain links TRBV6-1 with TRBJ2-5; 12 nucleotides align to TRBD2. Looked up from germline, CDR1 is MNHNS and CDR2 is SASEGT. Trimming cost V 6 bases and J 4 bases; bases outside gene matches: 12. The CDR3 loop spans 17 amino acids. CDR3 loop: CASRQRGLAGPAETQYF. The CDR3 nucleotides are TGTGCCAGCAGGCAACGGGGACTAGCGGGCCCTGCAGAGACCCAGTACTTC.

The chain combines TRBV5-1 with TRBJ2-2; D not certain. The CDR3 contains 14 residues. Trimming pared 4 bases from V and 0 bases from J, leaving 7 bases between. Germline V lookup: CDR1 SGHRS, CDR2 YFSETQ. Here the CDR3 reads CASSPDANTGELFF. CDR3 coding DNA: TGCGCCAGCAGCCCGGACGCGAACACCGGGGAGCTGTTTTTT. The variable domain in full, with the rest retrieved from reference TRBV5-1 and TRBJ2-2, is KAGVTQTPRYLIKTRGQQVTLSCSPISGHRSVSWYQQTPGQGLQFLFEYFSETQRNKGNFPGRFSGRQFSNSRSEMNVSTLELGDSALYLCASSPDANTGELFFGEGSRLTVL.

This clonotype has a count of ten or more. This chain uses TRBV27 with TRBJ1-1; no reliable D call. The CDR3 is 16 amino acids. In germline, CDR1 is MNHEY, CDR2 SMNVEV (reference sequence). V shed 5 bases and J shed 4 bases, with 20 bases lying between them. CDR3 nucleotides: TGTGCCAGCAGTCCCCTCGTGTGGAGGGTCGCCACTGAAGCTTTCTTT. Its protein is CASSPLVWRVATEAFF.

This clonotype occurred a few times. The J gene is TRBJ2-5, the V gene TRBV7-9; no firm D call. V dropped 3 bases and J dropped 0 bases, with 8 bases sitting between them. This CDR3 contains 14 residues. Germline CDR1 is SEHNR and CDR2 is FQNEAQ (reference sequence). CDR3 protein: CASSFAAYQETQYF. In DNA, the CDR3 is TGTGCCAGCAGCTTCGCAGCCTACCAAGAGACCCAGTACTTC.

V usage is TRBV20-1 and J usage is TRBJ2-7; 10 bases fit TRBD1. The CDR3 length is 14 residues. Germline CDR1 DFQATT, CDR2 SNEGSKA (reference sequence). V dropped 2 bases and J dropped 5; count of bases not matched to a gene: 6. As DNA, the CDR3 is TGCAGTGCTAGAAGGCCGGGACAGGGGAACGAGCAGTACTTC. Translated: CSARRPGQGNEQYF.

This clonotype was detected many times. V gene TRBV10-3 combines with J gene TRBJ2-7; D may be TRBD2 (6 bases). The CDR3 loop spans 15 amino acids. The germline CDR1 and CDR2 sequences are ENHRY and SYGVKD. V was cut by 11 bases and J by 6 bases, with 26 bases left in between. CDR3 amino acids: CARLVGGPSRLEQYF. CDR3 nucleotides: TGTGCCCGCCTAGTGGGAGGCCCCTCTCGGCTCGAGCAGTACTTC.

The chain uses TRBV2 and TRBJ2-1; 12 bases fit TRBD1. The CDR3 spans 16 residues. Germline values: CDR1 SNHLY, CDR2 FYNNEI. Trimming cost V 4 bases and J 7 bases; bases outside gene matches: 8. This chain's CDR3 is CASSGHPGQGANEQFF. CDR3 nucleotides: TGTGCCAGCAGTGGGCACCCGGGACAGGGGGCAAATGAGCAGTTCTTC.

This clonotype was observed at least ten times. This chain uses TRBV5-5 with TRBJ2-2, with D perhaps being TRBD1 or TRBD2 (6 bases each). The V gene lost 4 bases and the J gene lost 8 bases, with 12 bases spanning the gap. The germline CDR1 and CDR2 sequences are SGHKS and YYEKEE (reference sequence). This CDR3 contains 13 residues. The CDR3 is CASSTRGQGELFF. The CDR3 DNA is TGTGCCAGCAGCACCCGGGGGCAAGGGGAGCTGTTTTTT.

This clonotype was detected a few times. The chain links TRBV27 to TRBJ2-3, with D uncertain. This CDR3 comprises 11 residues. The germline V gene encodes CDR1 MNHEY and CDR2 SMNVEV (reference sequence). The V gene lost 9 bases and the J gene lost 8 bases, with 12 bases spanning the gap. This chain's CDR3 is CASTIGPTQYF. In DNA, the CDR3 is TGTGCCAGTACTATCGGGCCTACGCAGTATTTT.

In this sample, this clonotype turned up many times. The chain joins TRBV20-1 to TRBJ2-6; D possibly corresponds to TRBD2 (6 bases). The V and J ends lost 0 bases and 2 bases respectively, with 14 bases between them. From germline, CDR1 is DFQATT and CDR2 SNEGSKA (reference sequence). CDR3 length: 17 amino acids. The CDR3 DNA is TGCAGTGCTAGAGATCTTGGGGGAGGAACTGGGGCCAACGTCCTGACTTTC. This sequence encodes CSARDLGGGTGANVLTF.

This clonotype was picked up many times. The V gene is TRBV4-2, the J gene TRBJ1-2; D remains unclear. CDR1 is LGHNA, CDR2 YNFKEQ, per germline. Trimming pared 0 bases from V and 0 bases from J, leaving 14 bases between. The CDR3 length is 17 residues. For the CDR3, the DNA is TGTGCCAGCAGCCAAGACGTGGGAGGGATGGCTAACTATGGCTACACCTTC. Its translation is CASSQDVGGMANYGYTF.

This clonotype was picked up many times. V is TRBV9 and J is TRBJ1-5; D is unresolved. Trimming removed 0 bases at V and 0 bases at J, with 7 bases between. The CDR3 consists of 15 residues. The germline gives CDR1 SGDLS, CDR2 YYNGEE. As DNA, the CDR3 is TGTGCCAGCAGCGTAGACCCCGATAGCAATCAGCCCCAGCATTTT. Translation gives CASSVDPDSNQPQHF.

As DNA, the CDR3 is TGCGCCAGCAGTGAGAAAGAGGAGGGGATGAACACTGAAGCTTTCTTT. It is translated as CASSEKEEGMNTEAFF. V is TRBV10-2 and J is TRBJ1-1; D might be TRBD1 (5 bases). CDR1 and CDR2 from the germline V gene are WSHSY and SAAADI. V lost 2 bases and J 0 bases, leaving 13 bases between the germline ends. CDR3 size: 16 residues.

The sample holds many counts of this clonotype. This chain connects TRBV5-5 to TRBJ1-3; D not resolved. The CDR3 extends over 16 amino acids. CDR1 is SGHKS and CDR2 is YYEKEE in the germline V gene (reference sequence). V was shortened by 0 bases and J by 1 base, with 11 bases between the two germline ends. The CDR3 DNA is TGTGCCAGCAGCTTGGTCGCCAGCTATTCTGGAAACACCATATATTTT. Translation gives CASSLVASYSGNTIYF.

This clonotype was detected ten times or more. The CDR3 reads CAISGAPYEQYF. CDR3 coding DNA: TGTGCCATCTCGGGGGCCCCCTACGAGCAGTACTTC. The chain joins TRBV10-3 to TRBJ2-7, with D tentatively TRBD1 or TRBD2 (6 bases each). The germline CDR1 and CDR2 sequences are ENHRY and SYGVKD. Trimming shortened V by 8 bases and J by 2 bases, and 10 bases separated the two germline ends. This CDR3 spans 12 amino acids.

With regard to this clonotype: One base away lies a much larger clone, so this may be a sequencing read error. V and J are TRBV30 and TRBJ1-4, with TRBD1 matching 7 bases. The CDR3 extends over 15 amino acids. The germline CDR1 and CDR2 sequences are GTSNPN and SVGIG (reference sequence). The DNA of the CDR3 is TGTGCCTGGAGTGTACTAGGAAGGGGGCGTGAAAAACTGATTTTT. Its translation: CAWSVLGRGREKLIF.

The CDR3 DNA follows: TGTGCCAGCAGCTCCGGGACTAGCGGCCCAGATACGCAGTATTTT. Translated, it gives CASSSGTSGPDTQYF. The chain combines TRBV11-3 with TRBJ2-3; 11 bases line up with TRBD2. Germline values: CDR1 SGHNT, CDR2 YENEEA. CDR3 length: 15 residues. J lost 4 bases, V lost 4 bases, and 4 bases had no gene match.

V is TRBV5-6 and J is TRBJ1-5; the D is unclear. Trimming removed 0 bases at V and 5 bases at J, with 9 bases between. CDR1 and CDR2 (germline): SGHDT, YYEEEE. The CDR3 has 14 amino acids. This chain's CDR3 is CASSLGRRDQPQHF. The CDR3 DNA reads as TGTGCCAGCAGCTTGGGCCGGAGAGATCAGCCCCAGCATTTT.

Comments on this clonotype: A much more abundant neighbour one base away suggests this may be a read error. J is TRBJ2-7 and V is TRBV27; TRBD2 agrees at 8 bases. The V and J ends lost 4 bases and 7 bases, in that order; junction bases with no gene match: 18. The CDR3 is 17 residues long. Germline loops: CDR1 MNHEY, CDR2 SMNVEV (reference sequence). CDR3 in DNA: TGTGCCAGCAGTTGGTCGAGGGAACTAGCGGATACCTGGGAGCAGTACTTC. Its protein is CASSWSRELADTWEQYF.

The sample holds many counts of this clonotype. The chain links TRBV15 to TRBJ2-3, with a possible D match to TRBD2 (6 bases). Germline V gene lookup returns CDR1 LNHNV and CDR2 YYDKDF (reference sequence). Trimming cost V 0 bases and J 2 bases, with 21 bases left between them. The CDR3 is 19 amino acids. In DNA, the CDR3 is TGTGCCACCAGCAGAGATCGCAGAAGGGGCGCGGGGTCCACAGATACGCAGTATTTT. Its protein product is CATSRDRRRGAGSTDTQYF.

This clonotype was picked up many times. The V call is TRBV6-2 or TRBV6-3, the J call TRBJ2-1; D might be TRBD1 (6 bases). The CDR3 is 14 residues long. Trimming cost V 6 bases and J 0 bases, with 9 bases left between them. CDR1 and CDR2 from the germline V gene are MNHEY and SVGEGT. CDR3 region: CASRRQDSYNEQFF. DNA for the CDR3: TGTGCCAGCAGGAGACAGGACTCCTACAATGAGCAGTTCTTC.